Below, 29 T cell receptor beta chains from the same sample are listed, as sequenced in a study of blood T cell repertoires in COVID-19. Clones were read by immunoSEQ multiplex PCR, and TCRdb kept only the in-frame ones, dropping some. The sample consists of roughly 380,000 clones, 87% of them appearing once. The sample taken for sequencing was PBMCs or T cells enriched from blood (not recorded which). These TCRs come from a man aged 25-40 years who had recovered from COVID-19.

V is TRBV6-5 and J is TRBJ1-1; D might be TRBD1 (5 bases). The CDR3 spans 14 residues. Germline CDR1 and CDR2: MNHEY and SVGAGI. V was trimmed by 6 bases and J by 5 bases, leaving 16 bases between them. Here the CDR3 reads CASRAQGGATEAFF. The DNA of the CDR3 is TGTGCCAGCAGGGCTCAGGGTGGGGCGACTGAAGCTTTCTTT.

The V gene is TRBV2, the J gene TRBJ2-4; D gene unclear. V lost 0 bases to trimming and J lost 0 bases, with 12 bases between them. The CDR3 runs to 17 residues. Germline-derived CDR1 and CDR2 are SNHLY and FYNNEI. CDR3 coding DNA: TGTGCCAGCAGTGAAGCGAGCAGGTCGGAAGCCAAAAACATTCAGTACTTC. Encoded protein: CASSEASRSEAKNIQYF.

The CDR3 nucleotides read TGTGCCAGCAAGCAGGGGTCGGTGGAGACCCAGTACTTC. This codes for CASKQGSVETQYF. V usage is TRBV6-6 and J usage is TRBJ2-5; D perhaps matches TRBD1 (6 bases). With 7 bases removed from V and 5 bases from J, the gap between germline ends came to 14 bases. The CDR3 totals 13 residues. Per the germline V gene, CDR1 is MNHNY and CDR2 is SVGAGI (reference sequence).

The chain recombines TRBV6-5 with TRBJ1-2; 7 nucleotides agree with TRBD1. Germline values: CDR1 MNHEY, CDR2 SVGAGI. V dropped 4 bases and J dropped 6; count of bases not matched to a gene: 5. CDR3 length: 13 amino acids. CDR3 sequence reads: CASSFDRVNGYTF. The CDR3 nucleotides are TGTGCCAGCAGTTTCGACAGGGTCAATGGCTACACCTTC.

This clone appeared a single time. The V and J genes are TRBV27 and TRBJ2-2, with D possibly TRBD1 on 6 matching bases. V was pared by 10 bases and J by 5 bases, with 17 bases between. This CDR3 region has 14 residues. CDR1 and CDR2 (germline): MNHEY, SMNVEV (reference sequence). CDR3 nucleotides: TGTGCCACTTGTCCCGGACAGTTTACCGGGGAGCTGTTTTTT. This encodes CATCPGQFTGELFF.

This clone showed up just once. V is TRBV25-1 and J is TRBJ1-4; D perhaps matches TRBD1 (6 bases). Trimming cost V 6 bases and J 6 bases, with 11 bases left between them. CDR3 size: 13 residues. Germline values: CDR1 MGHDK, CDR2 SYGVNS. CDR3 protein: CASRGRGYEKLFF. The CDR3 bases are TGTGCCAGCAGGGGCAGGGGATATGAAAAACTGTTTTTT.

The V and J genes are TRBV6-5 and TRBJ2-1; D gene ambiguous. CDR1 is MNHEY and CDR2 is SVGAGI in the germline V gene. This CDR3 comprises 13 residues. Between the trimmed V and J ends, which lost 5 bases and 8 bases, there was a span of 13 bases. CDR3 in DNA: TGTGCCAGCAGTCTTCGAGAGCGACATGAGCAGTTCTTC. Translation: CASSLRERHEQFF.

V and J are TRBV9 and TRBJ2-2; 7 bases are a match to TRBD2. Unmatched junction bases numbered 7, after V lost 0 bases and J lost 5 bases. The CDR3 is 16 residues long. CDR1 and CDR2 (germline): SGDLS, YYNGEE. CDR3 DNA sequence: TGTGCCAGCAGCGTAGGTCCGGGAGGAGTTACCGGGGAGCTGTTTTTT. Protein product: CASSVGPGGVTGELFF.

The chain couples TRBV18 to TRBJ1-4; 8 positions agree with TRBD1. With V trimmed by 6 bases and J by 8 bases, 8 bases remained unmatched. The CDR3 contains 14 residues. The germline gives CDR1 KGHSH, CDR2 LQKENI. The CDR3 DNA follows: TGTGCCAGCTCCCTTCAGGGGGCTGGAGAAAAACTGTTTTTT. Protein: CASSLQGAGEKLFF. Variable domain in full (rest from reference TRBV18 and TRBJ1-4): NAGVMQNPRHLVRRRGQEARLRCSPMKGHSHVYWYRQLPEEGLKFMVYLQKENIIDESGMPKERFSAEFPKEGPSILRIQQVVRGDSAAYFCASSLQGAGEKLFFGSGTQLSVL.

The chain has TRBV5-4 and TRBJ2-1; the D gene is possibly TRBD2 (7 bases). V lost 0 bases, J lost 0 bases, and 13 bases lay in between. The CDR3 is 17 residues long. Germline values: CDR1 SGHNT, CDR2 YYREEE (reference sequence). CDR3 loop: CASSLAGGFSSYNEQFF. The DNA for the CDR3 is TGTGCCAGCAGCTTGGCGGGGGGCTTCAGCTCCTACAATGAGCAGTTCTTC.

This chain joins TRBV1 and TRBJ2-5; TRBD1, the table's D call, lacks a check against the DNA. TRBV1 is shown as a pseudogene. The CDR3 is 16 amino acids. The CDR3 sequence: CTSSQDCRAQQETQYF. Here the CDR3 DNA reads TGCACCAGCAGCCAAGATTGCAGGGCCCAACAAGAGACCCAGTACTTC.

The chain recombines TRBV12-5 with TRBJ2-2; TRBD2 agrees at 12 bases. The CDR3 consists of 21 residues. After removal of 0 bases from V and 0 bases from J, the junction contained 11 bases not matched to a gene. The germline V gene has CDR1 LGHNT and CDR2 FRNRAP. The CDR3 sequence is CASGLVLPGLAGGTNTGELFF. DNA of the CDR3: TGTGCTAGTGGTTTGGTACTTCCCGGTCTAGCGGGGGGGACGAACACCGGGGAGCTGTTTTTT.

On this clone: At one of its ends the junction is not consistent with the germline gene, which may arise from a read error. The chain recombines TRBV19 with TRBJ2-2, with TRBD1 matching 8 bases. Germline V gene sequence: CDR1 LNHDA, CDR2 SQIVND (reference sequence). CDR3 length equals 15 residues. This chain's CDR3 is CASSVDRGFAGELFF. The CDR3 DNA is TGTGCCAGTAGTGTAGACAGGGGATTCGCCGGGGAGCTGTTTTTT.

This clone has only one observation. The J gene is TRBJ1-6, the V gene TRBV6-5; D not certain. The germline V and J ends were trimmed by 7 bases and 6 bases, with 16 bases remaining between them. From germline, CDR1 is MNHEY and CDR2 SVGAGI. CDR3 length: 15 residues. The CDR3 here is CASTLGRATNSPLHF. In nucleotides, the CDR3 is TGTGCCAGCACTCTTGGGAGAGCTACTAATTCACCCCTCCACTTT.

This chain uses TRBV29-1 with TRBJ2-7; TRBD1 aligns across 9 bases. Germline assignment: CDR1 SQVTM and CDR2 ANQGSEA. This CDR3 comprises 14 residues. The junction had 11 bases not matched to a gene; V was cut back by 4 bases and J by 7 bases. The CDR3 sequence: CSVGTGQGWGEQYF. The CDR3 DNA reads as TGCAGCGTTGGTACGGGACAGGGATGGGGAGAGCAGTACTTC.

The CDR3, as DNA: TGTGCCAGCAGCTCCGGGGGGCCCGCGACCGAGCAGTACTTC. This codes for CASSSGGPATEQYF. J is TRBJ2-7 and V is TRBV11-2, with D perhaps matching TRBD2 (7 bases). The CDR3 loop spans 14 amino acids. The germline V gene encodes CDR1 SGHAT and CDR2 FQNNGV. Trimming shortened V by 4 bases and J by 6 bases, and 16 bases separated the two germline ends.

This clone was found a few times. CDR3: CASSVGGAEAFF. The CDR3 DNA reads TGTGCCAGCAGCGTTGGGGGGGCTGAAGCTTTCTTT. J is TRBJ1-1 and V is TRBV7-6; TRBD1 might be the D (5 bases). Between the trimmed V and J ends, which lost 5 bases and 6 bases, there was a span of 10 bases. The CDR3 contains 12 residues. The germline V gene encodes CDR1 SGHVS and CDR2 FNYEAQ.

This chain links TRBV5-1 with TRBJ1-1, with 8 bases that match TRBD1. The CDR3 runs to 14 residues. The V and J ends lost 0 bases and 4 bases, in that order; junction bases with no gene match: 2. Germline V gene sequence: CDR1 SGHRS, CDR2 YFSETQ. CDR3 in amino acids: CASSLGTGSTEAFF. The CDR3 nucleotides read TGCGCCAGCAGCTTGGGGACAGGGAGCACTGAAGCTTTCTTT.

The chain carries TRBV19 and TRBJ1-4, with D tentatively TRBD1 (5 bases). The CDR3 sequence is 20 residues long. Trimming shortened V by 3 bases and J by 0 bases, and 23 bases separated the two germline ends. Germline CDR1 and CDR2: LNHDA and SQIVND (reference sequence). CDR3 bases: TGTGCCAGTAGTATTGCGGGGTATGGGACGGCTCAGACAACTAATGAAAAACTGTTTTTT. It specifies CASSIAGYGTAQTTNEKLFF. Variable domain in full (rest from reference TRBV19 and TRBJ1-4): DGGITQSPKYLFRKEGQNVTLSCEQNLNHDAMYWYRQDPGQGLRLIYYSQIVNDFQKGDIAEGYSVSREKKESFPLTVTSAQKNPTAFYLCASSIAGYGTAQTTNEKLFFGSGTQLSVL.

CDR3 sequence (DNA): TGCGCCAGCAGCCGGGACAGCGATAGCGGCTACACCTTC. Translation: CASSRDSDSGYTF. V and J are TRBV5-1 and TRBJ1-2; 7 positions agree with TRBD1. Germline V gene lookup returns CDR1 SGHRS and CDR2 YFSETQ. The CDR3 consists of 13 residues. J gave up 8 bases and V 4 bases, and 8 bases lay outside the gene matches.

The chain combines TRBV3-1 (or the pseudogene TRBV3-2) with TRBJ1-6, with 7 bases fitting TRBD1. Germline assignment: CDR1 LGHDT and CDR2 YNNKEL (reference sequence). The CDR3 is 14 amino acids. The junction had 3 bases not matched to a gene; V was cut back by 7 bases and J by 3 bases. The CDR3 sequence is CASNPGGYNSPLHF. The CDR3 DNA sequence: TGTGCCAGCAACCCAGGGGGCTATAATTCACCCCTCCACTTT.

The chain joins TRBV29-1 to TRBJ1-1, with D unresolved. This CDR3 comprises 13 residues. The V gene's germline CDR1 is SQVTM and CDR2 ANQGSEA. V was shortened by 5 bases and J by 1 base, with 11 bases between the two germline ends. As DNA, the CDR3 is TGCAGCGTTAAAACCCTAGGGAACACTGAAGCTTTCTTT. This gives the protein CSVKTLGNTEAFF.

The genes are TRBV10-2 and TRBJ1-2; possible D gene TRBD1, 5 bases. CDR3 length: 13 residues. V lost 3 bases and J lost 8, with 13 bases in between. Germline values: CDR1 WSHSY, CDR2 SAAADI. Here the CDR3 reads CASSEQAWEGYTF. In nucleotides, the CDR3 is TGCGCCAGCAGTGAACAGGCATGGGAAGGCTACACCTTC.

The chain is built from TRBV27 and TRBJ2-7, with a weak D call TRBD2 (5 bases). Trimming removed 2 bases at V and 2 bases at J, with 13 bases between. This CDR3 contains 15 residues. Germline assignment: CDR1 MNHEY and CDR2 SMNVEV (reference sequence). Written as DNA, the CDR3 is TGTGCCAGCAGTTTACAGTCGCGGGTAACCTACGAGCAGTACTTC. Amino acids: CASSLQSRVTYEQYF.

This sequence joins TRBV2 and TRBJ2-7; no reliable D call. The length of the CDR3 is 12 residues. Trimming cost V 3 bases and J 4 bases, with 7 bases left between them. Germline CDR1 reads SNHLY; CDR2 reads FYNNEI. CDR3 sequence reads: CASSEREYEQYF. For the CDR3, the DNA is TGTGCCAGCAGTGAGCGAGAATACGAGCAGTACTTC.

V usage is TRBV7-2 and J usage is TRBJ2-5; D is possibly TRBD2 (6 bases). The CDR3 spans 15 residues. V lost 1 base, J lost 1 base, and 10 bases lay in between. The V gene's germline CDR1 is SGHTA and CDR2 FQGNSA. The CDR3 bases are TGTGCCAGCAGCTTAGGGTGGCGGGGCCAAGAGACCCAGTACTTC. It specifies CASSLGWRGQETQYF. Full variable domain (rest looked up from reference TRBV7-2 and TRBJ2-5): GAGVSQSPSNKVTEKGKDVELRCDPISGHTALYWYRQSLGQGLEFLIYFQGNSAPDKSGLPSDRFSAERTGGSVSTLTIQRTQQEDSAVYLCASSLGWRGQETQYFGPGTRLLVL.

Points on this clone: This specimen includes other DNA sequences encoding the same CDR3. J is TRBJ1-1 and V is TRBV30; D is possibly TRBD1 (6 bases). V was pared by 1 base and J by 0 bases, with 6 bases between. The CDR3 sequence is 13 residues long. Germline assignment: CDR1 GTSNPN and CDR2 SVGIG (reference sequence). CDR3 nucleotide sequence: TGTGCCTGGAGTGAGGGGGTGAACACTGAAGCTTTCTTT. Its protein is CAWSEGVNTEAFF. Together with reference TRBV30 and TRBJ1-1, the CDR3 gives the full variable domain: SQTIHQWPATLVQPVGSPLSLECTVEGTSNPNLYWYRQAAGRGLQLLFYSVGIGQISSEVPQNLSASRPQDRQFILSSKKLLLSDSGFYLCAWSEGVNTEAFFGQGTRLTVV.

V usage is TRBV9 and J usage is TRBJ1-5, with D unresolved. The germline CDR1 and CDR2 sequences are SGDLS and YYNGEE. The V and J ends lost 3 bases and 0 bases respectively, with 13 bases between them. CDR3 length: 16 amino acids. The CDR3: CASSASPVPSNQPQHF. The DNA for the CDR3 is TGTGCCAGCAGCGCTTCCCCCGTCCCTAGCAATCAGCCCCAGCATTTT.

The J gene is TRBJ1-1, the V gene TRBV30; D is uncertain. CDR1 and CDR2 from the germline V gene are GTSNPN and SVGIG (reference sequence). This CDR3 spans 14 amino acids. Trimming cost V 0 bases and J 9 bases, with 17 bases left between them. Here the CDR3 DNA reads TGTGCCTGGAGTGTACTGGACCCCGGCGGGAAAGCTTTCTTT. Protein product: CAWSVLDPGGKAFF.